This passage covers 8 T cell receptor beta chains from one sample sequenced in a study of blood T cell repertoires in COVID-19. Only in-frame clones appear in the TCRdb table, and some are missing; sequencing was by immunoSEQ multiplex PCR. The sample includes almost 200,000 clones, approximately 87% seen only once; the top ten take 0.75% to 0.95%. Material for sequencing was peripheral blood. The receptors shown here come from a woman between 65 and 79 years old with acute or convalescent COVID-19.

The CDR3 loop reads CASSQDAGGTYGYTF. The CDR3 DNA follows: TGTGCCAGCAGCCAAGATGCGGGGGGGACTTATGGCTACACCTTC. The J gene is TRBJ1-2, the V gene TRBV3-1 (or the pseudogene TRBV3-2); tentatively, D is TRBD1 (5 bases). Per the germline V gene, CDR1 is LGHDT and CDR2 is YNNKEL (reference sequence). Deletions cut 0 bases from V and 5 bases from J, with 13 bases between. This CDR3 is 15 amino acids long.

The chain uses TRBV6-5 and TRBJ1-2, with D tentatively TRBD1 (6 bases). CDR3 size: 14 residues. CDR1 is MNHEY and CDR2 is SVGAGI in the germline V gene. Trimming removed 4 bases from V and 5 bases from J, with 14 bases in between. CDR3 residues: CASSSRQVLYGYTF. As DNA, the CDR3 is TGTGCCAGCAGTTCCAGACAGGTTCTTTATGGCTACACCTTC.

This chain uses TRBV7-9 with TRBJ2-1, with TRBD2 as a possible D gene (6 bases). The length of the CDR3 is 14 residues. Between the trimmed V and J ends, which lost 0 bases and 8 bases, there was a span of 11 bases. CDR1 and CDR2 from the germline V gene are SEHNR and FQNEAQ (reference sequence). CDR3 bases: TGTGCCAGCAGCTTAGCGGGGGGTTTGGATGAGCAGTTCTTC. This encodes CASSLAGGLDEQFF.

The chain joins TRBV11-3 to TRBJ2-5; tentative D call: TRBD1 (6 bases). CDR3 size: 15 residues. In germline, CDR1 is SGHNT, CDR2 YENEEA. Trimming stripped 4 bases from V and 4 bases from J, with 16 bases between. CDR3 coding DNA: TGTGCCAGCAGCTCGCGGGCCACAGGGCCAGAGACCCAGTACTTC. Its translation is CASSSRATGPETQYF.

This clone was seen just once. The genes are TRBV28 and TRBJ1-2; weak D call: TRBD1 (5 bases). This CDR3 region has 13 residues. V lost 6 bases, J lost 8 bases, and 16 bases lay in between. The germline CDR1 and CDR2 sequences are MDHEN and SYDVKM. This CDR3 reads CASSPGGVEGYTF. The CDR3, as DNA: TGTGCCAGCAGCCCTGGGGGGGTGGAAGGCTACACCTTC.

The chain uses TRBV7-6 and TRBJ2-2; TRBD2 matches 10 bases. The CDR3 contains 20 residues. With 5 bases clipped from V and 1 base from J, the junction kept 16 bases outside the gene matches. Germline CDR1 SGHVS, CDR2 FNYEAQ. As DNA, the CDR3 is TGTGCCAGCAGCCCCGTTAAGGTAGCGGGGGGACGAAAGAACACCGGGGAGCTGTTTTTT. Translated, it gives CASSPVKVAGGRKNTGELFF.

This clone has just a few counts. This chain links TRBV10-3 with TRBJ1-1; D remains unclear. Germline lookup yields CDR1 ENHRY and CDR2 SYGVKD. V lost 4 bases and J lost 1, with 7 bases in between. The CDR3 consists of 13 residues. The CDR3 DNA is TGTGCCATCAGTGCACAGACGAACACTGAAGCTTTCTTT. Encoded protein: CAISAQTNTEAFF.

The chain combines TRBV19 with TRBJ2-7; TRBD1 aligns across 10 bases. V gave up 3 bases and J gave up 6 bases; unmatched junction bases: 5. The germline gives CDR1 LNHDA, CDR2 SQIVND (reference sequence). The CDR3 is 14 amino acids. The CDR3 sequence: CASSIRTGGFEQYF. The CDR3 DNA sequence: TGTGCCAGTAGTATTAGGACAGGGGGTTTCGAGCAGTACTTC.